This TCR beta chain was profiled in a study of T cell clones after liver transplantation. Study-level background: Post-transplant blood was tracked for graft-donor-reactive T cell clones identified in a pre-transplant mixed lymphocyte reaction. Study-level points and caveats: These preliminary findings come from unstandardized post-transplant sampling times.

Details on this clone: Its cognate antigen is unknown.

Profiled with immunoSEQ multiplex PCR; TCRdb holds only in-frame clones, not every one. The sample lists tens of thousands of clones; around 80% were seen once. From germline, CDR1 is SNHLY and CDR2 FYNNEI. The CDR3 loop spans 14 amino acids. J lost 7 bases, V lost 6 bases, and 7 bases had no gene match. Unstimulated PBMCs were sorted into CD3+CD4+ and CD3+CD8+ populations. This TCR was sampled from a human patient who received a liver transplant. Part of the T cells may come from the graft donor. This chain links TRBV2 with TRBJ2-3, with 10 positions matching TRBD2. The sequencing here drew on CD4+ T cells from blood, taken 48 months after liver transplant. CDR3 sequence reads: CASSPGLAINTQYF. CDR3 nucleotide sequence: TGTGCCAGCAGCCCGGGACTAGCGATAAATACGCAGTATTTT.